The sequence of this T cell receptor (beta chain) was determined in a study of metastatic and nonmetastatic thyroid tumors. Study as a whole: Malignant and benign thyroid patients had repertoires compared in peripheral blood and tumor or nodule tissue.

No treatment had been given to any patient before thyroid surgery. Germline V gene sequence: CDR1 SGHAT, CDR2 FQDESV (reference sequence). The V end lost 1 base, the J end lost 0 bases, and 15 bases lay between the germline ends. CDR3 length: 18 residues. Findings and limits, study-wide: TCR beta diversity was reportedly significantly higher in malignant thyroid tumors than benign nodules, in blood and tumor.

In the authors' workflow: Between-group CDR3 differences, defined by clinicopathological status, yielded a distant-metastasis classifier for papillary thyroid cancer. MiXCR reprocessed the PCR reads for TCRdb. TCRdb, not the authors, supplied the V and J calls. The table shows 25,000 to 35,000 clones, with 20% to 25% occurring only once. This clone was counted ten times or more. What it binds is unknown. This TCR was recovered from a female donor with papillary thyroid cancer or a benign thyroid nodule (not recorded which). Some clones in this sample may be carry-over from other donors' samples. The sequencing sample was made of blood. The chain is built from TRBV11-1 and TRBJ1-4; possible D gene TRBD1, 6 bases. CDR3: CASSLVLGTFTTNEKLFF. DNA of the CDR3: TGTGCCAGCAGCTTAGTCCTCGGGACATTTACAACTAATGAAAAACTGTTTTTT.